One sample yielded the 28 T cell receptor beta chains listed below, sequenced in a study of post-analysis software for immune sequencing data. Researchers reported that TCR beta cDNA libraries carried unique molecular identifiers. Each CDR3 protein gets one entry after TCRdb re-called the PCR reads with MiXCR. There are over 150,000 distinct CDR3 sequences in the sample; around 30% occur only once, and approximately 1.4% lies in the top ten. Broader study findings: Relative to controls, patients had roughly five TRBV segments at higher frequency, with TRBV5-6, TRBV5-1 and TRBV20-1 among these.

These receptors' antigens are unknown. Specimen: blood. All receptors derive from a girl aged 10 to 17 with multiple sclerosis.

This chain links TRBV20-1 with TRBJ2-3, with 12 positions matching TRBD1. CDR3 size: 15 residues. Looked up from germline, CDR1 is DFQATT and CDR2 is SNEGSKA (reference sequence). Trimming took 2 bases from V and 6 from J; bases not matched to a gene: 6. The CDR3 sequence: CSARPGQGAWDTQYF. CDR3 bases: TGCAGTGCTAGACCGGGACAGGGGGCATGGGATACGCAGTATTTT.

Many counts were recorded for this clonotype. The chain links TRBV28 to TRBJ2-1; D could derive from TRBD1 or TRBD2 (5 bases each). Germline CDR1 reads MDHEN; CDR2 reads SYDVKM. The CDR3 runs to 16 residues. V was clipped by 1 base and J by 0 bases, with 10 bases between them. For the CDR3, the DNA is TGTGCCAGCAGTTTATCACCAGGGAGCTCCTACAATGAGCAGTTCTTC. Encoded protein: CASSLSPGSSYNEQFF.

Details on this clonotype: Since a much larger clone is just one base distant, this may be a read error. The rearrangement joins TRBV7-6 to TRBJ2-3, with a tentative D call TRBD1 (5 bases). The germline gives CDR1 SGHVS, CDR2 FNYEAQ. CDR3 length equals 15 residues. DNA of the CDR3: TGTGCCAGCAGCTTAGCGGCCTTGATCACAGGTACGCAGTATTTT. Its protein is CASSLAALITGTQYF.

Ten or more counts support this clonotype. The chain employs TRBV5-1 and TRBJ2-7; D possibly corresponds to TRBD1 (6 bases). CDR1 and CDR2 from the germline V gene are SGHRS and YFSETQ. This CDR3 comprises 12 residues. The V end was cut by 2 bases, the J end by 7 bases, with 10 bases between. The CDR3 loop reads CASSFQGQEQYF. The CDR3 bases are TGCGCCAGCAGCTTCCAAGGACAGGAGCAGTACTTC.

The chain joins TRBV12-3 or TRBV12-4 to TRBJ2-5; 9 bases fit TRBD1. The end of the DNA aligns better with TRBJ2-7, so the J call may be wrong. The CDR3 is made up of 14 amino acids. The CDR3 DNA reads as TGTGCCAGCAGCAGGGGACAGGGAGGCTACGAGCAGTACTTC. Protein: CASSRGQGGYEQYF.

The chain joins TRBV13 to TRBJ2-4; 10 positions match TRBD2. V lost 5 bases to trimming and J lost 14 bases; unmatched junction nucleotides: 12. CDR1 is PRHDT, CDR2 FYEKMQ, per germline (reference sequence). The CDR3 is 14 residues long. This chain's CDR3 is CASSISQREGEEYF. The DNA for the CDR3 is TGTGCCAGCAGCATATCGCAGCGGGAGGGGGAGGAGTACTTC. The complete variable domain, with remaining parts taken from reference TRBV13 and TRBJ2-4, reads AAGVIQSPRHLIKEKRETATLKCYPIPRHDTVYWYQQGPGQDPQFLISFYEKMQSDKGSIPDRFSAQQFSDYHSELNMSSLELGDSALYFCASSISQREGEEYFGAGTRLSVL.

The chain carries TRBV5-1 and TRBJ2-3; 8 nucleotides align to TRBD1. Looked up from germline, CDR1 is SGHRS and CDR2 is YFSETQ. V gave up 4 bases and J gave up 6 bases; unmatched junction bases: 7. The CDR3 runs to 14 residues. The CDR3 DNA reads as TGCGCCAGCAGCAGACAGGGGTTTGATGATACGCAGTATTTT. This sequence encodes CASSRQGFDDTQYF.

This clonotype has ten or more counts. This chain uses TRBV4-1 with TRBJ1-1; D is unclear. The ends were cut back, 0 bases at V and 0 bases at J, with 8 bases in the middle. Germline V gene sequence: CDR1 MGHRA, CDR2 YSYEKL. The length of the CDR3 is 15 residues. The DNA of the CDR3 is TGCGCCAGCAGCCAAGAGGCGGGCCTGAACACTGAAGCTTTCTTT. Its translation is CASSQEAGLNTEAFF.

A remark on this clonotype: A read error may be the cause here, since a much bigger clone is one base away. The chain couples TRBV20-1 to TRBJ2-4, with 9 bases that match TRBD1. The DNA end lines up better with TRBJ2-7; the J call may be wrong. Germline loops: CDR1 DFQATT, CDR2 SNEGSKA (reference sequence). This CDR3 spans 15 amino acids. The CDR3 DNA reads TGCAGTGCTAGAGATCAGGGACAGGGTATCTGCGAGCAGTACTTC. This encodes CSARDQGQGICEQYF.

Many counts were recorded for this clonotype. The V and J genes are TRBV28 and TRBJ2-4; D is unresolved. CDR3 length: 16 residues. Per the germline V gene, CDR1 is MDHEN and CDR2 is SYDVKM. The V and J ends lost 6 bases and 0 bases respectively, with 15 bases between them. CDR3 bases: TGTGCCAGCAGAGAGACCGGACGAGCAGCCAAAAACATTCAGTACTTC. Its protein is CASRETGRAAKNIQYF.

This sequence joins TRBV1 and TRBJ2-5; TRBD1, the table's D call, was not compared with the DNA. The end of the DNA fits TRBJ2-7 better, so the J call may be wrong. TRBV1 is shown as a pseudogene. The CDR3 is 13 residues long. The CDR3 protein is CTSSQLTAYEQYF. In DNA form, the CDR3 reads TGCACCAGCAGCCAACTGACAGCTTACGAGCAGTACTTC.

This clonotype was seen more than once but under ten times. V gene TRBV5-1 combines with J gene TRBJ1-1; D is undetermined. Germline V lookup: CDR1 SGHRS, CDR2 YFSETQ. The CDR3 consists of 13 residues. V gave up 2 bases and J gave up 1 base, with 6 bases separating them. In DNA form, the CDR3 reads TGCGCCAGCAGCTTCAATTGGAACACTGAAGCTTTCTTT. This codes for CASSFNWNTEAFF.

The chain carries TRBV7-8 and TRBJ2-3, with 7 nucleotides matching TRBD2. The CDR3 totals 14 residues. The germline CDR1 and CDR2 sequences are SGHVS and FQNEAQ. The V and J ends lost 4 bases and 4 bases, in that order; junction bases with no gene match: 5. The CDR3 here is CASSSWEGPDTQYF. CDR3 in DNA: TGTGCCAGCAGCTCCTGGGAGGGCCCAGATACGCAGTATTTT.

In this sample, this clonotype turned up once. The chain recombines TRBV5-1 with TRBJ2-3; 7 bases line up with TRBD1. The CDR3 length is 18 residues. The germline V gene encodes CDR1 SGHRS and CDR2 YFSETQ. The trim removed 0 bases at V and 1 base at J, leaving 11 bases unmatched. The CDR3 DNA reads TGCGCCAGCAGCTTGGGGGGGCCGACAGGGATGCGCACAGATACGCAGTATTTT. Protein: CASSLGGPTGMRTDTQYF. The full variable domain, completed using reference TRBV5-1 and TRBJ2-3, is KAGVTQTPRYLIKTRGQQVTLSCSPISGHRSVSWYQQTPGQGLQFLFEYFSETQRNKGNFPGRFSGRQFSNSRSEMNVSTLELGDSALYLCASSLGGPTGMRTDTQYFGPGTRLTVL.

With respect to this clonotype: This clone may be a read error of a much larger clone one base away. The CDR3 here is CGAETTPSGSTGYTF. The DNA for the CDR3 is TGCGGCGCCGAGACAACCCCGTCAGGGAGTACTGGCTACACCTTC. This sequence joins TRBV29-1 and TRBJ1-2; possible D gene TRBD1, 5 bases. Germline V gene data show CDR1 as SQVTM and CDR2 as ANQGSEA. The CDR3 length is 15 residues.

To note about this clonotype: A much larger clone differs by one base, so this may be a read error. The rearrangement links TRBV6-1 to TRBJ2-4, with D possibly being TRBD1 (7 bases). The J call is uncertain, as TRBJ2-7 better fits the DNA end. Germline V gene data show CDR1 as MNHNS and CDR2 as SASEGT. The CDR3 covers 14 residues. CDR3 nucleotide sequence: TGTGCCAGCAGCCTTGACAGGGAGGCCCACGAGCAGTACTTC. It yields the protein CASSLDREAHEQYF.

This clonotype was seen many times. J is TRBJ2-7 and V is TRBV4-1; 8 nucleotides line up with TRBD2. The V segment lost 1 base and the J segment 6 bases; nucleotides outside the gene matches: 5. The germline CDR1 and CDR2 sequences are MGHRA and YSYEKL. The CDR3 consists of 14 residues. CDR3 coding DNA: TGCGCCAGCAGCCAAGTTAGGACTAGCATCGAGCAGTACTTC. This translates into CASSQVRTSIEQYF.

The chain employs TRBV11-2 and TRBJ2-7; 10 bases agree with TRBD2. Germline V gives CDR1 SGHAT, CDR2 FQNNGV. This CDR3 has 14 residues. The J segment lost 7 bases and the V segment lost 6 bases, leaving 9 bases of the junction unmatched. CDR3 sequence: CASRPLAGVNEQYF. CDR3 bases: TGTGCCAGCAGGCCGCTAGCGGGAGTTAATGAGCAGTACTTC.

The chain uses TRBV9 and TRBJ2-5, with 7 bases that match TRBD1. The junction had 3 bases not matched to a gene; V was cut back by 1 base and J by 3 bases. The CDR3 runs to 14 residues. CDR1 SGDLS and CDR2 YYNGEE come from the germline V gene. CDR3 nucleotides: TGTGCCAGCAGCGTAAGGGGGACAGAAGAGACCCAGTACTTC. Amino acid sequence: CASSVRGTEETQYF.

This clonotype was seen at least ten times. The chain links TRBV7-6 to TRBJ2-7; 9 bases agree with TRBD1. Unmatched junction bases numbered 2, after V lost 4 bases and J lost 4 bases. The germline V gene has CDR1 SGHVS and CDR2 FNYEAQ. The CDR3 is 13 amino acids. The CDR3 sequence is CASSSGTGYEQYF. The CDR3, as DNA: TGTGCCAGCAGCTCCGGGACAGGGTACGAGCAGTACTTC.

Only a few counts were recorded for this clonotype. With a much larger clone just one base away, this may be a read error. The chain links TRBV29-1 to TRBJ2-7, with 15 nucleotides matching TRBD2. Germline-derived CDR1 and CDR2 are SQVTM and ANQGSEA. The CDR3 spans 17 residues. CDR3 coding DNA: TGCAGTACGGAAGGGACTAGCGGGAGGTCGAGCTCCTACGAGCAGTACTTC. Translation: CSTEGTSGRSSSYEQYF.

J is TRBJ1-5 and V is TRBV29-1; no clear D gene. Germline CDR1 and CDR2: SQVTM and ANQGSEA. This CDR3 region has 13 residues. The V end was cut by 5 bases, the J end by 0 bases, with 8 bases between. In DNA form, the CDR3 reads TGCAGCGTTAGGTGGGATAGCAATCAGCCCCAGCATTTT. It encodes CSVRWDSNQPQHF.

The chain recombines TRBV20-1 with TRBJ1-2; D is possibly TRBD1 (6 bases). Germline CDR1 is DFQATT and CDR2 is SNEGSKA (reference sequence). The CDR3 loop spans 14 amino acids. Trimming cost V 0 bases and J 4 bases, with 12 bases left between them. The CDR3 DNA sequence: TGCAGTGCTAGAGAAGGAACAGGGTTCTATGGCTACACCTTC. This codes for CSAREGTGFYGYTF.

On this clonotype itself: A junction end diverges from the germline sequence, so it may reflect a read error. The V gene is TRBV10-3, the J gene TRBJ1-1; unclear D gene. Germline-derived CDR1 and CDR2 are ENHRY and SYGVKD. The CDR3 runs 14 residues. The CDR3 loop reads CAVSEREPVTEAFF. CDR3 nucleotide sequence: TGTGCCGTCAGTGAGAGGGAACCGGTCACTGAAGCTTTCTTT.

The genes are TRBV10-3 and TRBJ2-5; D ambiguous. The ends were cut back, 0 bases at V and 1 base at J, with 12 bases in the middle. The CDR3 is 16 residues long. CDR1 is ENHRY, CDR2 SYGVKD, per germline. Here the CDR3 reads CAISESFRDFQETQYF. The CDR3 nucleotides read TGTGCCATCAGTGAGTCATTTCGAGATTTCCAAGAGACCCAGTACTTC.

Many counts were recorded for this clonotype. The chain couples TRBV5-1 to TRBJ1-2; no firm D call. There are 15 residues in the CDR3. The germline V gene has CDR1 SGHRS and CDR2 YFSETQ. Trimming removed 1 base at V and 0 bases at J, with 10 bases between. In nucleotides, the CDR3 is TGCGCCAGCAGCTTGCGTCCCGGGCCTAACTATGGCTACACCTTC. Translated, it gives CASSLRPGPNYGYTF.

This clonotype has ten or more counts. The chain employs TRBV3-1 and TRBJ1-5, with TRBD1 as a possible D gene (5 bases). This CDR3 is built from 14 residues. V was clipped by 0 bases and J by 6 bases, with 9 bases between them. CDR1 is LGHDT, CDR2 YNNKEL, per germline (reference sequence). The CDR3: CASSQDTRAQPQHF. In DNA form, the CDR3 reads TGTGCCAGCAGCCAAGATACCAGGGCTCAGCCCCAGCATTTT.

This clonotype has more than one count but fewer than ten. The CDR3 reads CASREQGASGNTIYF. The DNA for the CDR3 is TGTGCCAGCAGGGAACAGGGGGCCTCTGGAAACACCATATATTTT. This rearrangement joins TRBV6-5 to TRBJ1-3; 9 bases are shared with TRBD1. Germline CDR1 is MNHEY and CDR2 is SVGAGI. CDR3 length: 15 amino acids. Trimming removed 6 bases from V and 0 bases from J; junction bases left unmatched: 3.